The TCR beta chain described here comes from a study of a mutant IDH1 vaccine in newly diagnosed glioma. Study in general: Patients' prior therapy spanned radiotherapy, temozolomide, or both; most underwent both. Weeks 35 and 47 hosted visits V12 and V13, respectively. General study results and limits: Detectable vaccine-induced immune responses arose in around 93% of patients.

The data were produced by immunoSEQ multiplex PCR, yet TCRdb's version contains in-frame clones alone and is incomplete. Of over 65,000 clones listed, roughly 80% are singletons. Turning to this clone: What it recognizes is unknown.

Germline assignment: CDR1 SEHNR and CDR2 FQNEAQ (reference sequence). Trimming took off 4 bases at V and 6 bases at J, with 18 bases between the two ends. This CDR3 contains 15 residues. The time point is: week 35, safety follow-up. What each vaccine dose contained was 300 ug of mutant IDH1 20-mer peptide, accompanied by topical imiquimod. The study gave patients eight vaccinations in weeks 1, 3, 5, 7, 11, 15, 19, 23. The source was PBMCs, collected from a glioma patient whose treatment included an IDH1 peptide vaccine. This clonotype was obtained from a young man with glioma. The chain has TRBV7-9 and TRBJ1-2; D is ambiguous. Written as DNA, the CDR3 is TGTGCCAGCAGCTCCCGTCGGAGCTATCAGGATGGCTACACCTTC. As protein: CASSSRRSYQDGYTF.